Below, 14 T cell receptor beta chains from the same sample are listed, as sequenced in a study of cytomegalovirus exposure and HLA in healthy donors. In the PCR, 60 Vbeta and 13 Jbeta primers were used. Measured with immunoSEQ multiplex PCR; TCRdb has only the in-frame clones, and not every one. Of approximately 110,000 clones in the sample, 70% were seen once. Sequencing was done on a sample of PBMCs. Receptors originate from a middle-aged man in good health and CMV-seropositive.

The chain couples TRBV19 to TRBJ1-5; D not resolved. CDR3 size: 14 residues. Germline V gives CDR1 LNHDA, CDR2 SQIVND (reference sequence). V was shortened by 1 base and J by 3 bases, with 7 bases between the two germline ends. The CDR3 nucleotides read TGTGCCAGTAGTATAGGAGTCGTCAATCAGCCCCAGCATTTT. Its protein is CASSIGVVNQPQHF. The full variable domain, completed using reference TRBV19 and TRBJ1-5, is DGGITQSPKYLFRKEGQNVTLSCEQNLNHDAMYWYRQDPGQGLRLIYYSQIVNDFQKGDIAEGYSVSREKKESFPLTVTSAQKNPTAFYLCASSIGVVNQPQHFGDGTRLSIL.

The chain combines TRBV10-1 with TRBJ1-3; D not certain. The germline V gene encodes CDR1 WNHNN and CDR2 SYGVQD (reference sequence). The CDR3 is 14 residues long. Trimming left V 3 bases short and J 4 bases short, with 10 bases between. The CDR3 region is CASSDETGGNTIYF. CDR3 bases: TGCGCCAGCAGTGATGAGACGGGAGGAAACACCATATATTTT.

This clone has more than one count but fewer than ten. CDR3 in amino acids: CASSRGTALENGYTF. The CDR3 nucleotides are TGTGCCAGCAGCCGTGGGACAGCCCTGGAGAATGGCTACACCTTC. The V and J genes are TRBV5-4 and TRBJ1-2, with 7 bases aligning to TRBD1. CDR3 length equals 15 residues. Trimming took 4 bases from V and 6 from J; bases not matched to a gene: 12. From germline, CDR1 is SGHNT and CDR2 YYREEE (reference sequence).

The rearrangement uses TRBV7-9 and TRBJ1-5; tentative D call: TRBD1 (6 bases). The CDR3 covers 15 residues. Trimming left V 6 bases short and J 0 bases short, with 12 bases between. Germline loops: CDR1 SEHNR, CDR2 FQNEAQ (reference sequence). The CDR3 nucleotides read TGTGCCAGCAGTCCAGGACAGTTTAGCAATCAGCCCCAGCATTTT. It translates to CASSPGQFSNQPQHF.

In DNA, the CDR3 is TGTGCCAGCAGCGTAGGGGGGGGTGGGACATCAGCTTTCTTT. Its translation is CASSVGGGGTSAFF. J is TRBJ1-1 and V is TRBV9, with a possible D match to TRBD1 (6 bases). Germline CDR1 and CDR2: SGDLS and YYNGEE. The CDR3 sequence is 14 residues long. Trimming removed 0 bases from V and 10 bases from J, with 16 bases in between.

V is TRBV6-5 and J is TRBJ2-2; D is ambiguous. This CDR3 comprises 16 residues. V was cut by 0 bases and J by 7 bases, with 15 bases left in between. Germline lookup yields CDR1 MNHEY and CDR2 SVGAGI. The CDR3 bases are TGTGCCAGCAGTTACTCGGAAATAGCATGGTACGGGGAGCTGTTTTTT. Translated, it gives CASSYSEIAWYGELFF.

DNA of the CDR3: TGCAGTTCTACTCGGACAATCATGAACACTGAAGCTTTCTTT. Translating it yields CSSTRTIMNTEAFF. This chain connects TRBV29-1 to TRBJ1-1; D is possibly TRBD1 (5 bases). Germline CDR1 SQVTM, CDR2 ANQGSEA. This CDR3 has 14 amino acids.

There are a few counts of this clone. This chain connects TRBV6-5 to TRBJ2-7, with TRBD1 identical over 8 bases. Trimming removed 6 bases from V and 3 bases from J; junction bases left unmatched: 7. The germline V gene has CDR1 MNHEY and CDR2 SVGAGI. The CDR3 consists of 14 residues. CDR3 loop: CASSSTGDRYEQYV. For the CDR3, the DNA is TGTGCCAGCAGCTCGACAGGGGATCGCTACGAGCAGTACGTC.

The gene calls are TRBV6-5 and TRBJ2-1, with TRBD1 identical over 7 bases. J was trimmed by 4 bases and V by 6 bases; bases with no gene match: 6. The germline V gene has CDR1 MNHEY and CDR2 SVGAGI. This CDR3 comprises 14 residues. CDR3 in DNA: TGTGCCAGCAGCACCGGGACAGTTTACAATGAGCAGTTCTTC. It encodes CASSTGTVYNEQFF.

The CDR3 DNA sequence: TGTGCCAGCAGGTTCGTCGACAGGGGGCGCTTCTACGAGCAGTACTTC. Translation gives CASRFVDRGRFYEQYF. This chain joins TRBV28 and TRBJ2-7; 10 bases match TRBD1. Trimming took 6 bases from V and 3 from J; bases not matched to a gene: 11. The length of the CDR3 is 16 residues. In germline, CDR1 is MDHEN, CDR2 SYDVKM.

This clone occurred a few times. Other DNA sequences in this sample translate to the same CDR3. The rearrangement links TRBV28 to TRBJ2-7, with 11 bases matching TRBD2. The V segment lost 6 bases and the J segment 7 bases; nucleotides outside the gene matches: 8. This CDR3 contains 14 residues. Per germline, CDR1 MDHEN and CDR2 SYDVKM. CDR3 sequence (DNA): TGTGCCAGCAGCCCCCGGACTAGCGGGCTAGAGCAGTACTTC. Amino acid sequence: CASSPRTSGLEQYF. The full variable domain, in which reference TRBV28 and TRBJ2-7 provide the parts outside the CDR3, is DVKVTQSSRYLVKRTGEKVFLECVQDMDHENMFWYRQDPGLGLRLIYFSYDVKMKEKGDIPEGYSVSREKKERFSLILESASTNQTSMYLCASSPRTSGLEQYFGPGTRLTVT.

The rearrangement joins TRBV6-4 to TRBJ2-7; 9 bases match TRBD2. This CDR3 spans 14 amino acids. The V segment lost 5 bases and the J segment 0 bases; nucleotides outside the gene matches: 2. Per the germline V gene, CDR1 is MRHNA and CDR2 is SNTAGT. This chain's CDR3 is CASSIAGDSYEQYF. The CDR3 DNA sequence: TGTGCCAGCAGTATAGCGGGAGACTCCTACGAGCAGTACTTC.

The J gene is TRBJ2-3, the V gene TRBV11-1; D remains ambiguous. The V end was cut by 1 base, the J end by 5 bases, with 4 bases between. Looked up from germline, CDR1 is SGHAT and CDR2 is FQDESV (reference sequence). This CDR3 is 12 amino acids long. The CDR3 spells CASSLDRDTQYF. In DNA, the CDR3 is TGTGCCAGCAGCTTAGATAGAGATACGCAGTATTTT.

This chain connects TRBV9 to TRBJ2-1; D is perhaps TRBD1 (6 bases). V lost 4 bases, J lost 5 bases, and 16 bases lay in between. The CDR3 sequence is 15 residues long. Germline V gene lookup returns CDR1 SGDLS and CDR2 YYNGEE. The CDR3, as DNA: TGTGCCAGCAGCAGAGAAGGAAGGGGGAACAATGAGCAGTTCTTC. Amino acids: CASSREGRGNNEQFF.